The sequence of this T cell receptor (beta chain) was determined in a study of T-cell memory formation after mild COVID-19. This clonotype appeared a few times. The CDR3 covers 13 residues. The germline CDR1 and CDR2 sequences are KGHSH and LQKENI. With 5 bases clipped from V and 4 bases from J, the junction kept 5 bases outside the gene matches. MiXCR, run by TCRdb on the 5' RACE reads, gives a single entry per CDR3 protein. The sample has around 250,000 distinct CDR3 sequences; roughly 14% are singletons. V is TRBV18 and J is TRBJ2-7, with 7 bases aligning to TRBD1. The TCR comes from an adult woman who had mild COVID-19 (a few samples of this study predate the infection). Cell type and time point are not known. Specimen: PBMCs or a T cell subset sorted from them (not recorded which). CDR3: CASSAGTEYEQYF. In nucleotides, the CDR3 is TGTGCCAGCTCAGCCGGGACAGAGTACGAGCAGTACTTC.